A single sample gave rise to the 2 T cell receptor beta chains below, sequenced in a study of blood T cell repertoires in COVID-19. Profiled with immunoSEQ multiplex PCR; TCRdb holds only in-frame clones, not every one. The top ten hold around 0.87% of the sample, which has 220,000 or so clones, around 90% seen once. The specimen sequenced was PBMCs or T cells enriched from blood (not recorded which). The receptor source for this set is a man in his forties or fifties who had been exposed to COVID-19.

The chain joins TRBV5-1 to TRBJ1-3, with 9 bases aligning to TRBD1. The CDR3 has 14 residues. Looked up from germline, CDR1 is SGHRS and CDR2 is YFSETQ. With V trimmed by 4 bases and J by 3 bases, 2 bases remained unmatched. CDR3 DNA sequence: TGCGCCAGCAGCCTGGACAGGGGTGGAAACACCATATATTTT. Amino acid sequence: CASSLDRGGNTIYF. The full variable domain, in which reference TRBV5-1 and TRBJ1-3 provide the parts outside the CDR3, is KAGVTQTPRYLIKTRGQQVTLSCSPISGHRSVSWYQQTPGQGLQFLFEYFSETQRNKGNFPGRFSGRQFSNSRSEMNVSTLELGDSALYLCASSLDRGGNTIYFGEGSWLTVV.

V usage is TRBV19 and J usage is TRBJ1-2; 8 nucleotides agree with TRBD1. CDR1 and CDR2 (germline): LNHDA, SQIVND (reference sequence). The ends lost 6 bases at V and 5 bases at J; junction bases unmatched: 5. The CDR3 spans 13 residues. DNA for the CDR3: TGTGCCAGTAGGGACAGGGATATATATGGCTACACCTTC. The encoded protein is CASRDRDIYGYTF.